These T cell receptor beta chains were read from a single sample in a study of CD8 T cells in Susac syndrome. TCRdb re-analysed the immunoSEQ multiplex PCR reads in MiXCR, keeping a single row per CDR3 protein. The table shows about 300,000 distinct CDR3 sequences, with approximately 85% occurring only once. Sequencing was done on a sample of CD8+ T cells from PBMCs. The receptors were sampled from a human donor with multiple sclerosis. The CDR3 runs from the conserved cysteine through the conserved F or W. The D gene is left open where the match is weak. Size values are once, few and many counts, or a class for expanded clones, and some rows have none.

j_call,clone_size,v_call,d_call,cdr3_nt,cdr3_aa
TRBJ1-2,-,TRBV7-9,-,TGTGCCAGCAGCTTAGATTCAGTTGCCGCCTATGGCTACACCTTC,CASSLDSVAAYGYTF
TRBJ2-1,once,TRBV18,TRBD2,TGTGCCAGCAGACAAACTAGCGGGACCTCCAATGAGCAGTTCTTC,CASRQTSGTSNEQFF
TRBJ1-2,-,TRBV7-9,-,TGTGCCAGCAGCTCCGGGGACCCGAACTATGGCTACACCTTC,CASSSGDPNYGYTF
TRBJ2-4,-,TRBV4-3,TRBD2,TGCGCCAGCAGCCAAGATACGGGGAGGGCGGGCGACATTCAGTACTTC,CASSQDTGRAGDIQYF
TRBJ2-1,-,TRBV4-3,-,TGCGCCAGCAGCCAGCCAGGGGGGAACGAGCAGTTCTTC,CASSQPGGNEQFF
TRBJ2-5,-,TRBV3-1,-,TGTGCCAGCAGCCCTTATTCGGAGAGTCAAGAGACCCAGTACTTC,CASSPYSESQETQYF
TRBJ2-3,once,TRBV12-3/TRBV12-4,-,TGTGCCAGCAGTTTAGAAGTCAGCCCTCTCACAGATACGCAGTATTTT,CASSLEVSPLTDTQYF
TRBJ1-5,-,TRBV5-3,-,TGTGCCAGAAGCCCGAGCCGGACAGTGAGCAATCAGCCCCAGCATTTT,CARSPSRTVSNQPQHF
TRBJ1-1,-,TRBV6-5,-,TGTGCCACCCGTTTTGGGGAAGCTTTCTTT,CATRFGEAFF
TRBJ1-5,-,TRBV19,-,TGTGCCAGTAGTATTGGAGAGGGTGTTTATCAGCCCCAGCATTTT,CASSIGEGVYQPQHF
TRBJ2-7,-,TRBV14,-,TGTGCCAGCAGCCAAGAGGGGGCCTCCTTGGGCTCCTACGAGCAGTACTTC,CASSQEGASLGSYEQYF
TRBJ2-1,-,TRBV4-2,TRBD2,TGTGCCAGCAGCCAGATTGGACTAGCGGGAGATAATGAGCAGTTCTTC,CASSQIGLAGDNEQFF
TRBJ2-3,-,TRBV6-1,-,TGTGCCAGGGAGTCAGTGGGGGCGGGTGTAGGCACAGATACGCAGTATTTT,CARESVGAGVGTDTQYF
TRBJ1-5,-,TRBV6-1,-,TGTGCCAGCACTCACGGGGGGTTGCACCAGCATTTT,CASTHGGLHQHF
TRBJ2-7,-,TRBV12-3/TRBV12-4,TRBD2,TGTGCCAGCAGTCCCCCGGGACTAGCGTCGCAGATTGGAACCTACGAGCAGTACTTC,CASSPPGLASQIGTYEQYF
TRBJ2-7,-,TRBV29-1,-,TGCAGCGTTGAAGATCGGTACAGGGCAGGCGAGCAGTACTTC,CSVEDRYRAGEQYF
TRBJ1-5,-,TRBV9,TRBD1,TGTGCCAGCAGCCTTGAAGACAGGGAACAGCCCCAGCATTTT,CASSLEDREQPQHF
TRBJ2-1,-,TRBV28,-,TGTGCCAGCAGTTTAGGGCTAGCGTGTCCATTTAATGAGCAGTTCTTC,CASSLGLACPFNEQFF
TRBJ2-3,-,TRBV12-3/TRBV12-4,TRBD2,TGTGCCAGCAGCCATACTAGCGGGAGGTCAGATACGCAGTATTTT,CASSHTSGRSDTQYF
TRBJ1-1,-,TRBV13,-,TGTGCCAGCAGCTTAGAGACCCGAGAAGCTTTCTTT,CASSLETREAFF
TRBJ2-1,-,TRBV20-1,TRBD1,TGCAGTGCTAGACCCGGACAGGGGAGGTCCTACAATGAGCAGTTCTTC,CSARPGQGRSYNEQFF
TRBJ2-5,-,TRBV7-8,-,TGTGCCAGCAGCCTAGGGGGGGAATTCTCCTCGGCCCAGTACTTC,CASSLGGEFSSAQYF
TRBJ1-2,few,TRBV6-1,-,TGTGCCAGCAGTGGACAGGACCTACTCTATGGCTACACCTTC,CASSGQDLLYGYTF